The sequence of this TCR beta chain was determined in a study of T cells in Graves' hyperthyroidism and ophthalmopathy. Graves' hyperthyroidism was deemed stable absent ophthalmopathy progression within 18 months. The CDR3 spans 14 residues. The V and J ends lost 4 bases and 0 bases respectively, with 10 bases between them. CDR1 is ENHRY, CDR2 SYGVKD, per germline. Findings and caveats of the study: Before onset, ophthalmopathy was predicted by the model a median roughly 6.4 months earlier.

Amplification of TCR beta CDR3 regions was performed using RNA transcripts as template. The TCR CDR3 was amplified in a first-round RT-PCR using the HTBI primer set. MiXCR was run by TCRdb on the multiplex PCR reads, yielding one entry per CDR3 protein. The data contain just over 550,000 distinct CDR3 sequences, about 45% of them singletons. This clonotype occurred many times. Its antigen is as yet unknown. The rearrangement joins TRBV10-3 to TRBJ2-7; D unclear. This clonotype originated in a woman aged 18-29 years with Graves' hyperthyroidism. Sample: peripheral blood or thyroid tissue (not recorded which). CDR3 amino acids: CAISGAGRSYEQYF. CDR3 bases: TGTGCCATCAGTGGGGCAGGCCGCTCCTACGAGCAGTACTTC.